The 5 T cell receptor beta chains below all came from one sample that was sequenced in a study of cytomegalovirus exposure and HLA in healthy donors. This PCR relied on a set of 60 Vbeta primers and 13 Jbeta primers. Some clones are missing from TCRdb's copy, which holds only in-frame ones; the method was immunoSEQ multiplex PCR. Of about 140,000 clones listed, around 80% were seen once; the top ten hold under 6%. Sequencing was carried out using PBMCs. All receptors derive from a man between 40 and 49 years old in good health and CMV-seronegative.

The V gene is TRBV7-9, the J gene TRBJ1-2; D remains ambiguous. V shed 5 bases and J shed 6 bases, with 16 bases lying between them. The V gene's germline CDR1 is SEHNR and CDR2 FQNEAQ (reference sequence). The CDR3 covers 14 residues. The chain's CDR3 is CASSPRDPVDGYTF. The CDR3 nucleotides read TGTGCCAGCAGCCCACGCGATCCTGTCGATGGCTACACCTTC.

The rearrangement joins TRBV6-5 to TRBJ1-5, with TRBD1 matching over 9 bases. In germline, CDR1 is MNHEY, CDR2 SVGAGI. V shed 7 bases and J 3 bases; nucleotides not matched to a gene: 7. This CDR3 region has 15 residues. The CDR3 coding sequence is TGTGCCAGCAAAAGGACAGGGGCGGCCAATCAGCCCCAGCATTTT. Translated, it gives CASKRTGAANQPQHF.

The chain combines TRBV5-1 with TRBJ1-6, with D uncertain. The CDR3 length is 15 residues. Germline loops: CDR1 SGHRS, CDR2 YFSETQ. The V and J ends lost 1 base and 11 bases respectively, with 16 bases between them. CDR3 coding DNA: TGCGCCAGCAGCTTGACCGAAGGAGGGAGGGCACCCCTCCACTTT. Translated, it gives CASSLTEGGRAPLHF.

The V and J genes are TRBV2 and TRBJ2-2, with D tentatively TRBD2 (5 bases). The V gene's germline CDR1 is SNHLY and CDR2 FYNNEI. The CDR3 length is 15 residues. V was trimmed by 2 bases and J by 1 base, leaving 8 bases between them. Written as DNA, the CDR3 is TGTGCCAGCAGTGAAACGGCGGGGAACACCGGGGAGCTGTTTTTT. Translating it yields CASSETAGNTGELFF.

The CDR3 is CASSVEGAGSTWDEKLFF. CDR3 nucleotide sequence: TGTGCCAGCAGCGTAGAGGGGGCAGGCTCAACATGGGATGAAAAACTGTTTTTT. The chain links TRBV9 to TRBJ1-4, with 7 positions matching TRBD1. Germline V gives CDR1 SGDLS, CDR2 YYNGEE. With 0 bases clipped from V and 6 bases from J, the junction kept 14 bases outside the gene matches. The CDR3 sequence is 18 residues long.